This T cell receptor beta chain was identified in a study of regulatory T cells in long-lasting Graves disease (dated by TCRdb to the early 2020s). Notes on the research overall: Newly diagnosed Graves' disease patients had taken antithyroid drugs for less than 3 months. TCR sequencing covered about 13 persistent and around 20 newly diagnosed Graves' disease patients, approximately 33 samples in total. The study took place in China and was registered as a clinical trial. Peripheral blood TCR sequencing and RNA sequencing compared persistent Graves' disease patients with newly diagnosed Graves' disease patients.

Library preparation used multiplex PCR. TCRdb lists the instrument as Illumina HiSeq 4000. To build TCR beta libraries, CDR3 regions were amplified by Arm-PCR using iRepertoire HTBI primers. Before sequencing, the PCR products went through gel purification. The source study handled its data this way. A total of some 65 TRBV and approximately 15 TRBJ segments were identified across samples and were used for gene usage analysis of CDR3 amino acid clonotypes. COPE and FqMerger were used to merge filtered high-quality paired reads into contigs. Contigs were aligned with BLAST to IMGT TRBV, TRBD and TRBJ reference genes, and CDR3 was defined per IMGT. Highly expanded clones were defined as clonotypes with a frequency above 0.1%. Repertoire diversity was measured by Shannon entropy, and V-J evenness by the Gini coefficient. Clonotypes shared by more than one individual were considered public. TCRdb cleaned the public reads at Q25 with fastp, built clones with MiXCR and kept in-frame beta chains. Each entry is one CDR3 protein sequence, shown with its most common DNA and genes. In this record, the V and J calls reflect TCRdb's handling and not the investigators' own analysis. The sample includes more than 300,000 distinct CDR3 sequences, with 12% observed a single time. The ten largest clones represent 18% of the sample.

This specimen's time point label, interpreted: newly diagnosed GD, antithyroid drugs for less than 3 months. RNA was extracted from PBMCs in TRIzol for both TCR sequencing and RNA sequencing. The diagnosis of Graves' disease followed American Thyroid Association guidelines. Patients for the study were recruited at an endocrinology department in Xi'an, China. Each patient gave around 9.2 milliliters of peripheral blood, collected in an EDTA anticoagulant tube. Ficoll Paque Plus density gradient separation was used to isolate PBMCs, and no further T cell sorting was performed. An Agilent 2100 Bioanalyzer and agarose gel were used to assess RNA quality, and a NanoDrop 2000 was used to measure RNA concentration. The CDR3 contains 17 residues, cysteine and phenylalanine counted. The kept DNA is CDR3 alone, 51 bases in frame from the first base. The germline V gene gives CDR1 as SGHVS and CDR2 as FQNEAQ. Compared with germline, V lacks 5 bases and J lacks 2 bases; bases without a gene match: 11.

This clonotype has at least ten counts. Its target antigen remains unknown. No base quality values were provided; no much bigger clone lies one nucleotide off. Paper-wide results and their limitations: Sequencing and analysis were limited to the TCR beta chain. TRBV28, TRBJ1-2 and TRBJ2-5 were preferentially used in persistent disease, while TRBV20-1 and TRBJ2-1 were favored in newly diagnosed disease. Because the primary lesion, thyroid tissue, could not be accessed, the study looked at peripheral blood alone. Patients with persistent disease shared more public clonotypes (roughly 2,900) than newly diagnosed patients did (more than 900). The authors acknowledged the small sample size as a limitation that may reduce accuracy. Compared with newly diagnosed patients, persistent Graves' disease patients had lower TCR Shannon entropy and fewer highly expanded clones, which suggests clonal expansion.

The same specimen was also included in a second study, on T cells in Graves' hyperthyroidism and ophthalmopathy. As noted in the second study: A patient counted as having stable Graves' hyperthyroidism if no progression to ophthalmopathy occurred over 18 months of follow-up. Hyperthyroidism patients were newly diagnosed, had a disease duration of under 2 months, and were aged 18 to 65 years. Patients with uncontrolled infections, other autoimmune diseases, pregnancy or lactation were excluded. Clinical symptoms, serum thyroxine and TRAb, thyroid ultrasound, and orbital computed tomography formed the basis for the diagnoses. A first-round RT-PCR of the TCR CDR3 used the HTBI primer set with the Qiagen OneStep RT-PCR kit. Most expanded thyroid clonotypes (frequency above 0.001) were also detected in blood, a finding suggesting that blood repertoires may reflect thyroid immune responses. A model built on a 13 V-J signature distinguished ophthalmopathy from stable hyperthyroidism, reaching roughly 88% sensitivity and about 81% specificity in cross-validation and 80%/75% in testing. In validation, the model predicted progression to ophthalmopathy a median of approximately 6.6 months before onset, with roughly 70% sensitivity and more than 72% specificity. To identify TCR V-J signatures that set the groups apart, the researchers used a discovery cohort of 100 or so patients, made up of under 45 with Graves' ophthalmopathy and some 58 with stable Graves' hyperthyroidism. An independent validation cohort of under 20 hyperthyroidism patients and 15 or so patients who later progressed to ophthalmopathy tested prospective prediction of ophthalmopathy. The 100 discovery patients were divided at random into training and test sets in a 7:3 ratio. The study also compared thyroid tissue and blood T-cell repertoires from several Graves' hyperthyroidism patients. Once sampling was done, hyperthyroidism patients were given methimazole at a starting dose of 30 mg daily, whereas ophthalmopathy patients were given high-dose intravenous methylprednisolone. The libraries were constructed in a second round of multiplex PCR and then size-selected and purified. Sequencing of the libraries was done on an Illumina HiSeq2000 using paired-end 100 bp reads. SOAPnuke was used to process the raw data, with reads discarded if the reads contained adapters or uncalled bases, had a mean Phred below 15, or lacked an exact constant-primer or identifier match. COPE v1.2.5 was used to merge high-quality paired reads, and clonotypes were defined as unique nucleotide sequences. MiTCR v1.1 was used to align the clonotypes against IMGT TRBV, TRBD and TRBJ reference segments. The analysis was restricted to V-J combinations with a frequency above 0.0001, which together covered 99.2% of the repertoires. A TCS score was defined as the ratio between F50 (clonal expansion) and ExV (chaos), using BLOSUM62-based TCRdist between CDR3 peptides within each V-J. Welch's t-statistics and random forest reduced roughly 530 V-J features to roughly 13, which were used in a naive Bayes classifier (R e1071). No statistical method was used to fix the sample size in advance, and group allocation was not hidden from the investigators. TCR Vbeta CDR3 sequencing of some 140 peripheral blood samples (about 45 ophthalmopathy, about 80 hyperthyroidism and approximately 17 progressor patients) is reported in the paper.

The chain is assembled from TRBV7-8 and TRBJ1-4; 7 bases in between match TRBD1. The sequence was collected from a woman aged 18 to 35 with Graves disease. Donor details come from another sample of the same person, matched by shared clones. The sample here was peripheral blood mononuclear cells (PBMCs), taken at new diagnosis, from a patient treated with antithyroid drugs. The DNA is TGTGCCAGCAGCCCAGTGACAGGGATCGGGACTAATGAAAAACTGTTTTTT. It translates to CASSPVTGIGTNEKLFF.